These 5 T cell receptor beta chains came from one sample sequenced in a study of cytomegalovirus exposure and HLA in healthy donors. It was with 60 Vbeta and 13 Jbeta primers that the PCR ran. Generated by immunoSEQ multiplex PCR, the TCRdb table keeps only in-frame clones and is missing some. Found here are 170,000 or so clones, around 80% of them singletons; the top ten hold around 7%. Specimen: PBMCs. These receptors originate from a man aged 25 to 45 in good health and CMV-seropositive.

The DNA of the CDR3 is TGTGCCAGCAGCTTGAGCCGGGTTGACTATGGCTACACCTTC. This gives the protein CASSLSRVDYGYTF. The gene calls are TRBV5-5 and TRBJ1-2, with unresolved D. The CDR3 runs to 14 residues. Trimming shortened V by 1 base and J by 3 bases, and 10 bases separated the two germline ends. Germline V lookup: CDR1 SGHKS, CDR2 YYEKEE (reference sequence).

This chain uses TRBV6-6 with TRBJ1-5, with D possibly TRBD1 on 6 matching bases. V lost 9 bases and J 6 bases, leaving 12 bases between the germline ends. The CDR3 is 12 amino acids. Germline V CDR1 and CDR2: MNHNY, SVGAGI (reference sequence). The CDR3 DNA reads TGTGCCAGAGGGGGGGCTGGTCAGCCCCAGCATTTT. Encoded protein: CARGGAGQPQHF.

This chain links TRBV6-5 with TRBJ2-5; 10 nucleotides align to TRBD2. Looked up from germline, CDR1 is MNHEY and CDR2 is SVGAGI. The length of the CDR3 is 14 residues. V dropped 5 bases and J dropped 5; count of bases not matched to a gene: 5. CDR3 bases: TGTGCCAGCAGTACAGCGGGAGGGGTGGAGACCCAGTACTTC. It encodes CASSTAGGVETQYF.

This chain links TRBV5-1 with TRBJ2-7, with 14 nucleotides matching TRBD2. Unmatched junction bases numbered 8, after V lost 3 bases and J lost 3 bases. Per the germline V gene, CDR1 is SGHRS and CDR2 is YFSETQ. This CDR3 is built from 17 residues. The CDR3 nucleotides are TGCGCCAGCAGCTCGACTAGCGGGAGGGCCGGGAACTACGAGCAGTACTTC. Protein sequence: CASSSTSGRAGNYEQYF. Using reference TRBV5-1 and TRBJ2-7 for the parts outside the CDR3, the full variable domain is KAGVTQTPRYLIKTRGQQVTLSCSPISGHRSVSWYQQTPGQGLQFLFEYFSETQRNKGNFPGRFSGRQFSNSRSEMNVSTLELGDSALYLCASSSTSGRAGNYEQYFGPGTRLTVT.

This clone came up once. The CDR3 region is CASSFGAGSSTDTQYF. The CDR3 DNA reads TGTGCCAGCAGCTTCGGAGCAGGGTCTAGCACAGATACGCAGTATTTT. This chain uses TRBV5-8 with TRBJ2-3; TRBD1 is a possible D gene (5 bases). The CDR3 totals 16 residues. CDR1 SGHTS and CDR2 YDEGEE come from the germline V gene. V was shortened by 2 bases and J by 0 bases, with 13 bases between the two germline ends.